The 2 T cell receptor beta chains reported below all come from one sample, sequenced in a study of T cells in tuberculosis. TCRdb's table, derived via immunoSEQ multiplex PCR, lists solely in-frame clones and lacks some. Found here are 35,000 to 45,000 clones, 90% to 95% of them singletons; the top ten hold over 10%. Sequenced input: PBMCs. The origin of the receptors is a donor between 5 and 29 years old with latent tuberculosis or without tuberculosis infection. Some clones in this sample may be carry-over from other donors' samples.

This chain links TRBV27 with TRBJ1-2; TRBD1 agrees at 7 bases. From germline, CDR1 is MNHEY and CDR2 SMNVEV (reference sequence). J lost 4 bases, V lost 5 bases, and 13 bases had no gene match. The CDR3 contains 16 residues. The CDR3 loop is CASSLTRQGMIYGYTF. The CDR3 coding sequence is TGTGCCAGCAGTCTCACCCGACAGGGAATGATCTATGGCTACACCTTC.

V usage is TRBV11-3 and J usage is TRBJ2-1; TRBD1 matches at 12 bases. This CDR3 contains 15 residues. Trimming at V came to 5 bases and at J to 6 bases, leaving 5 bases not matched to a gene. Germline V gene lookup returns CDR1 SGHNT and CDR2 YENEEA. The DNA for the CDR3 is TGTGCCAGCAGCCACCGGGACAGGGGGCTCAATGAGCAGTTCTTC. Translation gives CASSHRDRGLNEQFF.